One and the same sample provided the 14 T cell receptor beta chains below, sequenced in a study of T cell responses to AZD1222 COVID-19 vaccine. Repertoires were generated with immunoSEQ multiplex PCR, while TCRdb's copy carries only in-frame clones and drops some. The table shows more than 65,000 clones, with roughly 90% occurring only once. This specimen consisted of peripheral blood, obtained on day 0 of AZD1222 vaccination. The source is an adult in good health.

The chain recombines TRBV3-1 (or the pseudogene TRBV3-2) with TRBJ1-1, with a tentative D call TRBD1 (5 bases). Germline V gene lookup returns CDR1 LGHDT and CDR2 YNNKEL (reference sequence). The CDR3 sequence is 14 residues long. V lost 3 bases to trimming and J lost 4 bases, with 12 bases between them. CDR3 region: CASSHMVRGTEAFF. CDR3 DNA: TGTGCCAGCAGCCATATGGTGAGGGGCACTGAAGCTTTCTTT.

The rearrangement joins TRBV5-1 to TRBJ2-7, with 7 bases identical to TRBD2. The germline V gene has CDR1 SGHRS and CDR2 YFSETQ. V lost 3 bases to trimming and J lost 3 bases; unmatched junction nucleotides: 9. The CDR3 runs 15 residues. The CDR3 is CASSSDPGRYYEQYF. For the CDR3, the DNA is TGCGCCAGCAGCTCCGATCCCGGGAGGTACTACGAGCAGTACTTC.

The chain combines TRBV19 with TRBJ2-2, with D tentatively TRBD1 or TRBD2 (5 bases each). V shed 3 bases and J shed 2 bases, with 7 bases lying between them. The CDR3 is made up of 14 amino acids. Germline V gene sequence: CDR1 LNHDA, CDR2 SQIVND (reference sequence). CDR3 protein: CASSIGGNTGELFF. DNA of the CDR3: TGTGCCAGTAGTATTGGGGGTAACACCGGGGAGCTGTTTTTT. Full variable domain (outside the CDR3, taken from reference TRBV19 and TRBJ2-2): DGGITQSPKYLFRKEGQNVTLSCEQNLNHDAMYWYRQDPGQGLRLIYYSQIVNDFQKGDIAEGYSVSREKKESFPLTVTSAQKNPTAFYLCASSIGGNTGELFFGEGSRLTVL.

In regard to this clone: Distinct nucleotide sequences in the sample also encode this CDR3. The rearrangement joins TRBV10-3 to TRBJ2-7; D unclear. With 6 bases removed from V and 1 base from J, the gap between germline ends came to 4 bases. The germline CDR1 and CDR2 sequences are ENHRY and SYGVKD. The CDR3 runs 11 residues. The CDR3 reads CAISDSYEQYF. The CDR3 DNA sequence: TGTGCCATCAGCGATTCCTACGAGCAGTACTTC.

This chain joins TRBV9 and TRBJ1-2; D remains unclear. Looked up from germline, CDR1 is SGDLS and CDR2 is YYNGEE. The germline V and J ends were trimmed by 0 bases and 6 bases, with 6 bases remaining between them. The CDR3 has 12 amino acids. In DNA form, the CDR3 reads TGTGCCAGCAGCGTAGCTTCGGATGGCTACACCTTC. This codes for CASSVASDGYTF.

J is TRBJ1-4 and V is TRBV4-2, with D uncertain. The CDR3 totals 15 residues. Germline V lookup: CDR1 LGHNA, CDR2 YNFKEQ. Trimming cost V 0 bases and J 8 bases, with 13 bases left between them. CDR3 loop: CASSQDKVVGEKLFF. DNA of the CDR3: TGTGCCAGCAGCCAAGACAAAGTCGTGGGGGAAAAACTGTTTTTT.

The V call is TRBV27, the J call TRBJ2-7, with 12 nucleotides matching TRBD2. J lost 4 bases, V lost 3 bases, and 4 bases had no gene match. The CDR3 length is 15 residues. Germline V gives CDR1 MNHEY, CDR2 SMNVEV (reference sequence). The CDR3, as DNA: TGTGCCAGCAGTTTCGGACTAGCGGGATATTACGAGCAGTACTTC. Residues: CASSFGLAGYYEQYF.

The rearrangement links TRBV15 to TRBJ2-1; 7 positions match TRBD1. V lost 2 bases and J lost 5; bases outside the gene matches: 3. In germline, CDR1 is LNHNV, CDR2 YYDKDF (reference sequence). The CDR3 length is 14 residues. The CDR3 is CATSRPDRNNEQFF. The CDR3 region has the DNA TGTGCCACCAGCAGACCGGACAGGAACAATGAGCAGTTCTTC.

The genes are TRBV2 and TRBJ2-7; maybe TRBD1 (6 bases). Germline-derived CDR1 and CDR2 are SNHLY and FYNNEI. V lost 4 bases, J lost 6 bases, and 19 bases lay in between. The CDR3 has 15 residues. Here the CDR3 DNA reads TGTGCCAGCAGTGCGAGCCCGACAGGTCTAGGCGAGCAGTACTTC. Translating it yields CASSASPTGLGEQYF.

This chain uses TRBV2 with TRBJ2-2; a possible D gene is TRBD2 (6 bases). CDR3 length equals 13 residues. V lost 7 bases to trimming and J lost 6 bases, with 12 bases between them. CDR1 and CDR2 (germline): SNHLY, FYNNEI. The CDR3 region has the DNA TGTGCCAGCACCCGCGGGGACGCCGGGGAGCTGTTTTTT. Its translation: CASTRGDAGELFF.

The V call is TRBV21-1, the J call TRBJ2-7; the D call of TRBD1 is as the table states it, not checked on the DNA. TRBV21-1 is annotated as a pseudogene. The CDR3 totals 14 residues. CDR3 amino acids: CASSKVQGRGEQYF. The CDR3 coding sequence is TGTGCCAGCAGCAAAGTACAGGGGAGAGGCGAGCAGTACTTC.

The gene calls are TRBV2 and TRBJ2-4; possibly TRBD1 for D (5 bases). The germline V gene has CDR1 SNHLY and CDR2 FYNNEI. This CDR3 comprises 14 residues. With 6 bases removed from V and 0 bases from J, the gap between germline ends came to 9 bases. The CDR3 region has the DNA TGTGCCAGCAGCCAGGGTCCAGCCAAAAACATTCAGTACTTC. Translating gives CASSQGPAKNIQYF.

In this sample, this clone turned up a few times. This sequence joins TRBV6-5 and TRBJ1-4; D may be TRBD1 (6 bases). Deletions cut 6 bases from V and 6 bases from J, with 17 bases between. Germline assignment: CDR1 MNHEY and CDR2 SVGAGI. The CDR3 has 15 residues. In DNA, the CDR3 is TGTGCCAGCAGCCGGAGGGGGGGGTCTGATGAAAAACTGTTTTTT. Translation: CASSRRGGSDEKLFF.

The V call is TRBV4-2, the J call TRBJ1-2; D is uncertain. The CDR3 is 14 residues long. V lost 1 base, J lost 4 bases, and 10 bases lay in between. The germline V gene has CDR1 LGHNA and CDR2 YNFKEQ. This CDR3 is CASSQAIQSYGYTF. In DNA form, the CDR3 reads TGTGCCAGCAGCCAAGCGATACAGAGCTATGGCTACACCTTC.